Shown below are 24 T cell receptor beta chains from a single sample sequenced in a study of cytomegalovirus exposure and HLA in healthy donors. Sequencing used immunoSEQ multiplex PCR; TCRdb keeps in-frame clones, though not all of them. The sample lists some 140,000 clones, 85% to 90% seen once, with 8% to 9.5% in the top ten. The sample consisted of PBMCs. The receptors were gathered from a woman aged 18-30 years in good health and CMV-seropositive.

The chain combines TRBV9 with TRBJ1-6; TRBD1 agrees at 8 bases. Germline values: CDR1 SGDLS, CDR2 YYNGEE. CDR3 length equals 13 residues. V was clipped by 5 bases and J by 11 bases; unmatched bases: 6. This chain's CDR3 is CASSDRGTPPLHF. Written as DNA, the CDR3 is TGTGCCAGCAGTGACAGGGGCACCCCACCCCTCCACTTT.

The CDR3: CASMGRPYEQYF. The CDR3, as DNA: TGTGCCAGCATGGGGAGACCCTACGAGCAGTACTTC. V gene TRBV27 combines with J gene TRBJ2-7, with D possibly TRBD2 on 5 matching bases. The CDR3 spans 12 residues. Germline V gene sequence: CDR1 MNHEY, CDR2 SMNVEV (reference sequence). Trimming took off 7 bases at V and 2 bases at J, with 9 bases between the two ends.

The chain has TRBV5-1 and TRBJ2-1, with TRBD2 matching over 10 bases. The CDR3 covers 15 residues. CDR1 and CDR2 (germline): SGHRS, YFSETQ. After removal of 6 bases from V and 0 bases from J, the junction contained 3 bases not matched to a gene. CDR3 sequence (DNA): TGCGCCAGCACCTGGACTAGCGGCTCCTACAATGAGCAGTTCTTC. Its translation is CASTWTSGSYNEQFF.

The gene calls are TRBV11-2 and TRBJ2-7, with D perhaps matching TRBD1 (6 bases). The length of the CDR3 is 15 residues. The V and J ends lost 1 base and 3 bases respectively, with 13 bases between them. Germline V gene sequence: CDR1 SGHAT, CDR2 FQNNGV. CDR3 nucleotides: TGTGCCAGCAGCTTAGTCCCCAGAGGGGGCTACGAGCAGTACTTC. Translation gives CASSLVPRGGYEQYF.

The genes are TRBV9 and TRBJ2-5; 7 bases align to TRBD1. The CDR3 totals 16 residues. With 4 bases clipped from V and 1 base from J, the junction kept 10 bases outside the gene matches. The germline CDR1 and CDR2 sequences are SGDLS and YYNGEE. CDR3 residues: CASSRAGPGGQETQYF. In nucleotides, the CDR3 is TGTGCCAGCAGCCGGGCGGGTCCAGGGGGCCAAGAGACCCAGTACTTC.

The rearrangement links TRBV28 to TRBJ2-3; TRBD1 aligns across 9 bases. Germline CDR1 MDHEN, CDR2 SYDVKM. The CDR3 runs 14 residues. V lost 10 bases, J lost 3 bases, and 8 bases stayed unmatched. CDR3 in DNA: TGTGCCACCTTCGGACAGGGGTTAACAGATACGCAGTATTTT. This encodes CATFGQGLTDTQYF.

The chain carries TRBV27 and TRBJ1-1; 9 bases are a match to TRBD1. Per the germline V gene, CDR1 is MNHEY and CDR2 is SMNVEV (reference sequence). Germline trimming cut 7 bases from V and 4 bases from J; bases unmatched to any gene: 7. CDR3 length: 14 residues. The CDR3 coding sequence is TGTGCCAGCATGTTCCGGGACAGGGTCACTGAAGCTTTCTTT. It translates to CASMFRDRVTEAFF.

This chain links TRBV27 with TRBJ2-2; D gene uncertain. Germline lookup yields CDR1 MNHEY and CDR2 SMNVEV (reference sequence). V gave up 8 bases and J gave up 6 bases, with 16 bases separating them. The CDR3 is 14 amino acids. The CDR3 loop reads CASAPGQWSGELFF. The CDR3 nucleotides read TGTGCCAGCGCTCCGGGTCAATGGTCCGGGGAGCTGTTTTTT.

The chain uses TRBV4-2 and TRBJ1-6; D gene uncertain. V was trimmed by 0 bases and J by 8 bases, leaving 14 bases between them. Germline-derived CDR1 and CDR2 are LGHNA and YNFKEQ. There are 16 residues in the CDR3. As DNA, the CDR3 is TGTGCCAGCAGCCAAGAGGGAGGGCCCGGGGATTCACCCCTCCACTTT. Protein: CASSQEGGPGDSPLHF.

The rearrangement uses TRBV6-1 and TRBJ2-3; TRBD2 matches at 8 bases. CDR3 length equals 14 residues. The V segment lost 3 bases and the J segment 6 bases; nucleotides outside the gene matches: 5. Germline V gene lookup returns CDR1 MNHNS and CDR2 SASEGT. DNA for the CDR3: TGTGCCAGCAGTGATCAGTCGGGAGGGGATACGCAGTATTTT. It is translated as CASSDQSGGDTQYF.

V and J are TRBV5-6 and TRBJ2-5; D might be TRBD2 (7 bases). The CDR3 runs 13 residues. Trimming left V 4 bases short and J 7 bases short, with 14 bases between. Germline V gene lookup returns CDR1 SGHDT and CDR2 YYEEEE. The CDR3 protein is CASSARGATTQYF. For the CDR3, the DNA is TGTGCCAGCAGCGCCCGGGGGGCGACGACCCAGTACTTC.

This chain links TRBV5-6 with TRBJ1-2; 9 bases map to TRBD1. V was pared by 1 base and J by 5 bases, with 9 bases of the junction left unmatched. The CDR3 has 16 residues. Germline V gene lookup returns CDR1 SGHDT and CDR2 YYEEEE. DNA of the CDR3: TGTGCCAGCAGCTTGATGGTTCCGGGACAGGGTTATGGCTACACCTTC. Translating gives CASSLMVPGQGYGYTF. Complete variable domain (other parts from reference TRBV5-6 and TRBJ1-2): DAGVTQSPTHLIKTRGQQVTLRCSPKSGHDTVSWYQQALGQGPQFIFQYYEEEERQRGNFPDRFSGHQFPNYSSELNVNALLLGDSALYLCASSLMVPGQGYGYTFGSGTRLTVV.

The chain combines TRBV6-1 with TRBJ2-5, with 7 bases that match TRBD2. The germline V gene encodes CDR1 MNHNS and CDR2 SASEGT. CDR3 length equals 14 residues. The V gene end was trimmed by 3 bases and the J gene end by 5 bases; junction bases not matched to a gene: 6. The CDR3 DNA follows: TGTGCCAGCAGTGACCGGGGGGACGGGGAGACCCAGTACTTC. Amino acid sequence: CASSDRGDGETQYF.

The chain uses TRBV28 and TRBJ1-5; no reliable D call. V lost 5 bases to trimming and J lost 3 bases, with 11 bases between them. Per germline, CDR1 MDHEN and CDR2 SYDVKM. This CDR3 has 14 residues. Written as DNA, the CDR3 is TGTGCCAGCAGTATTCGCGGCGACAATCAGCCCCAGCATTTT. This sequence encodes CASSIRGDNQPQHF.

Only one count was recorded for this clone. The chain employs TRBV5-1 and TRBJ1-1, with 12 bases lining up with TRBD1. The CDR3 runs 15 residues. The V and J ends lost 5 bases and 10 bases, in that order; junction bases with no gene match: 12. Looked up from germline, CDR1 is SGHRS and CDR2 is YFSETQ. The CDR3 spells CASRNRGQGARGAFF. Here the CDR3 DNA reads TGCGCCAGCAGAAATAGGGGACAGGGGGCCAGGGGAGCTTTCTTT. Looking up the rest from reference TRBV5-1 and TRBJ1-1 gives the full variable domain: KAGVTQTPRYLIKTRGQQVTLSCSPISGHRSVSWYQQTPGQGLQFLFEYFSETQRNKGNFPGRFSGRQFSNSRSEMNVSTLELGDSALYLCASRNRGQGARGAFFGQGTRLTVV.

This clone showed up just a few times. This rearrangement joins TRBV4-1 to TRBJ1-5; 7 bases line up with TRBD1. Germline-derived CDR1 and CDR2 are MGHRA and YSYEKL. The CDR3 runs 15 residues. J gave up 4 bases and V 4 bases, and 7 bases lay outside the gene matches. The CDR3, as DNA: TGCGCCAGCAGCCCACGACAGGGCAGTAATCAGCCCCAGCATTTT. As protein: CASSPRQGSNQPQHF.

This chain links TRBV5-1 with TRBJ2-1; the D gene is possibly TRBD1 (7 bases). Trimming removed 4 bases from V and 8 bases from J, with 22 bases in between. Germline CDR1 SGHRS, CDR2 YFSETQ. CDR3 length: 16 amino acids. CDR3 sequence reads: CASSRGQWGSGDEQFF. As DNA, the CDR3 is TGCGCCAGCAGCAGGGGACAGTGGGGTTCGGGGGATGAGCAGTTCTTC.

The CDR3 protein is CASSTPRGDNGDTEAFF. DNA of the CDR3: TGTGCCAGCAGCACACCAAGAGGGGACAATGGCGACACTGAAGCTTTCTTT. The V call is TRBV21-1, the J call TRBJ1-1; TRBD1 is the table's D call, not checked against the DNA. TRBV21-1 corresponds to a pseudogene. The CDR3 runs 17 residues.

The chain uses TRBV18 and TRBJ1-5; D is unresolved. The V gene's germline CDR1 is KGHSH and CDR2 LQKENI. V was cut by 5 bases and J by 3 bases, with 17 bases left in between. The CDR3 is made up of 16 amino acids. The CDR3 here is CASSTNTRSYNQPQHF. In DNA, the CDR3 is TGTGCCAGCTCAACCAATACGAGAAGTTACAATCAGCCCCAGCATTTT.

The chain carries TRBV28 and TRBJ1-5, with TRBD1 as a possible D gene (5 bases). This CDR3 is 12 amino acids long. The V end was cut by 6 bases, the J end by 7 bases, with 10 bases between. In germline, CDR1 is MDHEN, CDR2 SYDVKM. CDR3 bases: TGTGCCAGCAGCCTACAGGAGCAGCCCCAGCATTTT. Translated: CASSLQEQPQHF.

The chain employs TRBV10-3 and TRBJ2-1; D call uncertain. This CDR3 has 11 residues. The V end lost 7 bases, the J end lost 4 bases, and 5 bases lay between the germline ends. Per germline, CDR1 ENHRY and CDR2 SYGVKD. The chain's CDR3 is CAIKLYNEQFF. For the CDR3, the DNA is TGTGCCATCAAACTTTACAATGAGCAGTTCTTC.

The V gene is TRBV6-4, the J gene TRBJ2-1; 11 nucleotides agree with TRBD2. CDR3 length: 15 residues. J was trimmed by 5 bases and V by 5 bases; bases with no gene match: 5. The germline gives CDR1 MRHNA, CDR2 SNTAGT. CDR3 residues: CASSLSGGANNEQFF. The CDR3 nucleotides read TGTGCCAGCAGTCTTAGCGGGGGGGCGAACAATGAGCAGTTCTTC.

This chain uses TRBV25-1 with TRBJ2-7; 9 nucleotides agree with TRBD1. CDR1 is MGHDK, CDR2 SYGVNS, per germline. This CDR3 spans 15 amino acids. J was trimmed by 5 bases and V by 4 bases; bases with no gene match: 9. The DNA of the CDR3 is TGTGCCAGCAGTGGTACCGGGACAGGGAAGCACGAGCAGTACTTC. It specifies CASSGTGTGKHEQYF.

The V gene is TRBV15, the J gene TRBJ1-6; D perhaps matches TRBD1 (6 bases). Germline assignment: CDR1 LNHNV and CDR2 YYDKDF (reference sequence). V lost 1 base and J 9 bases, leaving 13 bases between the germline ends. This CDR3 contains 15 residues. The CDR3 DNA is TGTGCCACCAGCAGAGTACAGGGTAAAGGTTCACCCCTCCACTTT. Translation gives CATSRVQGKGSPLHF.